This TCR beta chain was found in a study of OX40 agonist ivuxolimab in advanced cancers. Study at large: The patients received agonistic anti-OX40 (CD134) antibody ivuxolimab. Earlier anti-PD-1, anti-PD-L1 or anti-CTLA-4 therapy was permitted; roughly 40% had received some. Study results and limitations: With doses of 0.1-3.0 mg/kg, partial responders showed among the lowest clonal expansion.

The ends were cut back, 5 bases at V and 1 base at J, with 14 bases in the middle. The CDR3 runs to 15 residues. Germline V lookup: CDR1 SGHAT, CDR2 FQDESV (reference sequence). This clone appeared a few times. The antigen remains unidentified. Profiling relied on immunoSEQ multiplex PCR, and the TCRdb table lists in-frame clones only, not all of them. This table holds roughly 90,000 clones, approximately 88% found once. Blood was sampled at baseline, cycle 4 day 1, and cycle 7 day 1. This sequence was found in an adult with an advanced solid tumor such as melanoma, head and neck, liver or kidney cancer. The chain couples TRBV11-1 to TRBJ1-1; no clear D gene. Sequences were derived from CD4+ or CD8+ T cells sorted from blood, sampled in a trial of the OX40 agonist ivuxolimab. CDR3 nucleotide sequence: TGTGCCAGCAGCCCCCACGGACGTGCGAACACTGAAGCTTTCTTT. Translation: CASSPHGRANTEAFF.